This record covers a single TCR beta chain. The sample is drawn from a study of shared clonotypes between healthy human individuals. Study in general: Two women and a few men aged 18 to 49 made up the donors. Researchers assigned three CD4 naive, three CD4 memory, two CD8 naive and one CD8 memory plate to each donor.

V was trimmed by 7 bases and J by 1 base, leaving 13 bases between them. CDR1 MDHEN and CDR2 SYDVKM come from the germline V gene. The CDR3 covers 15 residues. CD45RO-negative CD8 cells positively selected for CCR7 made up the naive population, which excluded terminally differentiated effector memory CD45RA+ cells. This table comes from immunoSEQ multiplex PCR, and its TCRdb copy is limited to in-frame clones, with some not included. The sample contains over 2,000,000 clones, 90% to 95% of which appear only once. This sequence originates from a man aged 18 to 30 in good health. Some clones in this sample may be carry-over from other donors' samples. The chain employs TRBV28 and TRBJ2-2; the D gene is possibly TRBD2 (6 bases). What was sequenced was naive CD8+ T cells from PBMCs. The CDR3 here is CASNTGTLNTGELFF. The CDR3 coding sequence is TGTGCCAGCAACACTGGGACTTTGAACACCGGGGAGCTGTTTTTT.